Listed here is a single TCR beta chain. As it was prepared, the TCRbeta library received unique molecular identifiers. Using its own MiXCR run on the PCR reads, TCRdb lists one record per CDR3 protein. The sample carries about 610,000 distinct CDR3 sequences, 8% to 11% recorded once. This sample stems from a study of T-cell reconstitution after alpha-beta-depleted transplantation in children. From germline, CDR1 is GTSNPN and CDR2 SVGIG (reference sequence). The length of the CDR3 is 14 residues. V shed 0 bases and J shed 4 bases, with 11 bases lying between them. Sample: PBMCs from the stem cell graft donor, taken from the stem cell graft. The TCR comes from a human donor who donated a stem cell graft to a child with acute myeloid leukemia. This rearrangement joins TRBV30 to TRBJ2-3; D call uncertain. The CDR3 loop reads CAWSVLELSDTQYF. As DNA, the CDR3 is TGTGCCTGGAGTGTCCTGGAGCTGTCAGATACGCAGTATTTT.